The 3 T cell receptor beta chains below come from one sample, sequenced in a study of T cell responses to AZD1222 COVID-19 vaccine. Sequencing was performed with immunoSEQ multiplex PCR; in TCRdb, only in-frame clones are kept and a portion is missing. The data contain more than 90,000 clones, roughly 89% of them singletons. Source: peripheral blood, taken 28 days after the second AZD1222 dose. The receptor set was obtained from an adult who received the AZD1222 COVID-19 vaccine.

CDR3 sequence reads: CASSLVGFGYTF. DNA of the CDR3: TGTGCCAGCAGTTTGGTGGGGTTTGGCTACACCTTC. The chain carries TRBV28 and TRBJ1-2; D unresolved. Germline CDR1 and CDR2: MDHEN and SYDVKM. This CDR3 contains 12 residues. The germline V and J ends were trimmed by 3 bases and 7 bases, with 9 bases remaining between them.

The CDR3 DNA reads TGTGCCACCACCAAGCGCAGGGAAGCTGGAAACACCATATATTTT. Protein: CATTKRREAGNTIYF. The genes are TRBV24-1 and TRBJ1-3; D is perhaps TRBD1 (5 bases). Germline V gives CDR1 KGHDR, CDR2 SFDVKD. The CDR3 length is 15 residues. Trimming left V 8 bases short and J 2 bases short, with 15 bases between.

The chain links TRBV7-9 to TRBJ2-5; 7 bases are shared with TRBD1. V gave up 1 base and J gave up 0 bases; unmatched junction bases: 5. The CDR3 covers 16 residues. Germline CDR1 reads SEHNR; CDR2 reads FQNEAQ (reference sequence). The CDR3 DNA is TGTGCCAGCAGCTTAGGGGACAGACTGTACCAAGAGACCCAGTACTTC. Translated: CASSLGDRLYQETQYF.